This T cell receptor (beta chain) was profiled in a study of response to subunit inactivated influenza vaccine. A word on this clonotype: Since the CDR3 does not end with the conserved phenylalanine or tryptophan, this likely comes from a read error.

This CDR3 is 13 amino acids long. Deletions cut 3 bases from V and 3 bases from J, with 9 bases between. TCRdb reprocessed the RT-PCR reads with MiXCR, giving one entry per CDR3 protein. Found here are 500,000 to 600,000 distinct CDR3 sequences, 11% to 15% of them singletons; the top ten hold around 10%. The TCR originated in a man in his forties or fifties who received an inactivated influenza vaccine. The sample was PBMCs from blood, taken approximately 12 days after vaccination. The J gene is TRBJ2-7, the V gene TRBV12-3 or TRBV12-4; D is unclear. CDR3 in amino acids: CASSLRQNYEQYL. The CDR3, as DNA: TGTGCCAGCAGTTTGCGCCAGAACTACGAGCAGTACCTC.